The table lists the clone carrying this T cell receptor (beta chain) with a few counts. Antigen unknown. Expressed TCRB transcripts were sequenced because the entire RNA isolate underwent reverse transcription. The assay was immunoSEQ multiplex PCR, and TCRdb's table has in-frame clones only and misses some. The data contain roughly 220,000 clones, around 15% of them singletons. This specimen comes from a study of beta chain features in type 1 diabetes. General study points: Shortening of TCRB CDR3s, moderate but significant, appeared in all four CD4+ subsets of Type 1 diabetes patients.

CDR1 MGHRA and CDR2 YSYEKL come from the germline V gene. The CDR3 runs 13 residues. The ends were cut back, 6 bases at V and 2 bases at J, with 8 bases in the middle. This TCR derives from a man aged 30-40 years with type 1 diabetes. This sequence joins TRBV4-1 and TRBJ2-1, with D hard to call. Specimen: naive CD4+ T cells from blood. CDR3 in amino acids: CASSTAAYNEQFF. CDR3 DNA sequence: TGCGCCAGCAGTACGGCGGCCTACAATGAGCAGTTCTTC.